The next 5 T cell receptor beta chains were all read from a single sample in a study of blood T cell repertoires in COVID-19. Some clones are missing from TCRdb's copy, which holds only in-frame ones; the method was immunoSEQ multiplex PCR. The sample includes some 110,000 clones, about nine tenths of them seen just once. The sample consisted of peripheral blood. The origin of the receptors is a human donor with active COVID-19. The donor label of this sample is uncertain.

This rearrangement joins TRBV4-3 to TRBJ2-1; TRBD2 matches 11 bases. Germline trimming cut 4 bases from V and 7 bases from J; bases unmatched to any gene: 12. Germline values: CDR1 LGHNA, CDR2 YSLEER. The CDR3 is made up of 17 amino acids. The CDR3 loop reads CASSPNFIAGGRNEQFF. The DNA of the CDR3 is TGCGCCAGCAGCCCGAATTTTATAGCGGGGGGGCGTAATGAGCAGTTCTTC.

The CDR3 spells CAWAYRQGYQPQHF. CDR3 in DNA: TGTGCCTGGGCCTATCGACAGGGTTATCAGCCCCAGCATTTT. The V and J genes are TRBV30 and TRBJ1-5, with 7 bases identical to TRBD1. This CDR3 spans 14 amino acids. CDR1 and CDR2 (germline): GTSNPN, SVGIG (reference sequence). The junction had 9 bases not matched to a gene; V was cut back by 5 bases and J by 5 bases.

The table lists this clone with a few counts. The V gene is TRBV6-5, the J gene TRBJ1-5; possible D gene TRBD1, 5 bases. The CDR3 sequence is 14 residues long. Between the trimmed V and J ends, which lost 4 bases and 4 bases, there was a span of 11 bases. Germline loops: CDR1 MNHEY, CDR2 SVGAGI. The chain's CDR3 is CASSSQGFNQPQHF. In DNA, the CDR3 is TGTGCCAGCAGTTCTCAGGGATTTAATCAGCCCCAGCATTTT.

This clone was observed a few times. This rearrangement joins TRBV10-1 to TRBJ2-2; the D is unclear. Germline lookup yields CDR1 WNHNN and CDR2 SYGVQD (reference sequence). This CDR3 is 16 amino acids long. The V gene lost 3 bases and the J gene lost 3 bases, with 14 bases spanning the gap. The CDR3: CASSDFVGTDTGELFF. CDR3 bases: TGCGCCAGCAGTGATTTCGTTGGTACGGACACCGGGGAGCTGTTTTTT.

This chain uses TRBV27 with TRBJ1-1, with 8 bases lining up with TRBD1. Germline V gene sequence: CDR1 MNHEY, CDR2 SMNVEV (reference sequence). J gave up 0 bases and V 7 bases, and 13 bases lay outside the gene matches. CDR3 size: 17 residues. CDR3 in amino acids: CASIAAGQGFMNTEAFF. Here the CDR3 DNA reads TGTGCCAGCATCGCGGCAGGACAGGGTTTCATGAACACTGAAGCTTTCTTT.